These 8 T cell receptor beta chains share one sample of origin, sequenced in a study of blood T cell repertoires in COVID-19. Produced via immunoSEQ multiplex PCR; TCRdb's table is partial and in-frame only. The profile covers more than 300,000 clones, with over 70% appearing a single time and approximately 1.2% taken by the ten largest. The sequenced sample was peripheral blood. These receptors all come from a woman aged 50 to 60 with acute or convalescent COVID-19.

The chain combines TRBV29-1 with TRBJ2-2, with D possibly TRBD1 on 5 matching bases. This CDR3 is built from 14 residues. Germline V gene lookup returns CDR1 SQVTM and CDR2 ANQGSEA. Trimming removed 0 bases at V and 5 bases at J, with 10 bases between. In DNA form, the CDR3 reads TGCAGCGTTGAAGATGCGACAGAGACCGGGGAGCTGTTTTTT. Residues: CSVEDATETGELFF.

This sequence joins TRBV20-1 and TRBJ2-2; no clear D gene. Germline loops: CDR1 DFQATT, CDR2 SNEGSKA (reference sequence). Trimming removed 3 bases from V and 2 bases from J, with 7 bases in between. The CDR3 spans 13 residues. CDR3 protein: CSASPINTGELFF. For the CDR3, the DNA is TGCAGTGCTAGTCCCATCAACACCGGGGAGCTGTTTTTT.

This chain uses TRBV6-2 or TRBV6-3 with TRBJ2-7, with TRBD1 identical over 8 bases. CDR3 length: 14 amino acids. Per germline, CDR1 MNHEY and CDR2 SVGEGT. The J segment lost 6 bases and the V segment lost 5 bases, leaving 9 bases of the junction unmatched. CDR3 residues: CASSGTGTSGEQYF. In nucleotides, the CDR3 is TGTGCCAGCAGTGGGACAGGTACTTCGGGCGAGCAGTACTTC.

The chain carries TRBV19 and TRBJ1-1, with TRBD1 matching over 9 bases. Trimming cost V 10 bases and J 1 base; bases outside gene matches: 13. This CDR3 has 16 residues. Germline V CDR1 and CDR2: LNHDA, SQIVND (reference sequence). CDR3 nucleotides: TGTGCCACCGACCGGGGACAGGGAGGGTCGAACACTGAAGCTTTCTTT. Amino acid sequence: CATDRGQGGSNTEAFF.

The V call is TRBV2, the J call TRBJ1-2; TRBD1 is a possible D gene (6 bases). V was shortened by 6 bases and J by 1 base, with 9 bases between the two germline ends. This CDR3 has 13 amino acids. Germline lookup yields CDR1 SNHLY and CDR2 FYNNEI. The CDR3 loop reads CASSRGFNYGYTF. CDR3 bases: TGTGCCAGCAGCAGGGGTTTTAACTATGGCTACACCTTC.

The genes are TRBV28 and TRBJ2-5, with TRBD2 as a possible D gene (6 bases). V was pared by 3 bases and J by 1 base, with 9 bases between. This CDR3 contains 14 residues. Germline CDR1 reads MDHEN; CDR2 reads SYDVKM. The CDR3 spells CASSFGGAQETQYF. CDR3 DNA: TGTGCCAGCAGTTTCGGGGGAGCCCAAGAGACCCAGTACTTC.

The V call is TRBV6-2 or TRBV6-3, the J call TRBJ1-1; TRBD1 might be the D (5 bases). CDR1 and CDR2 (germline): MNHEY, SVGEGT. V was clipped by 2 bases and J by 7 bases, with 8 bases between them. The CDR3 has 12 residues. The CDR3 spells CASSYAQGEAFF. The CDR3 DNA follows: TGTGCCAGCAGTTACGCCCAGGGTGAAGCTTTCTTT.

The chain is built from TRBV7-7 and TRBJ1-1; D is undetermined. Trimming removed 5 bases at V and 0 bases at J, with 7 bases between. Germline lookup yields CDR1 SSHAT and CDR2 FNYEAQ (reference sequence). The CDR3 totals 13 residues. CDR3 in amino acids: CASSAQMNTEAFF. Written as DNA, the CDR3 is TGTGCCAGCAGCGCCCAGATGAACACTGAAGCTTTCTTT.